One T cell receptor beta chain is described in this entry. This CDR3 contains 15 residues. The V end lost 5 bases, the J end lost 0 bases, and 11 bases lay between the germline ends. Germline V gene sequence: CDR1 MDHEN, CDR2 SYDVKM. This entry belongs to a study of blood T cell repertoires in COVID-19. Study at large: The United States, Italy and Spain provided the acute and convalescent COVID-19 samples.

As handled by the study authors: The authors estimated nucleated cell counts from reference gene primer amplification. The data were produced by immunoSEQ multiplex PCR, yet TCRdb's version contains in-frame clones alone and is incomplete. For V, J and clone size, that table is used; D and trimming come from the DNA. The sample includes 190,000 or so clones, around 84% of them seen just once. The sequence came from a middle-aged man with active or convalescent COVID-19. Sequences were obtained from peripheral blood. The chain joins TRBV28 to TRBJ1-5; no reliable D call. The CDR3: CASSPAGDSNQPQHF. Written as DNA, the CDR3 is TGTGCCAGCAGTCCAGCCGGGGATAGCAATCAGCCCCAGCATTTT.